The next 10 T cell receptor beta chains were all read from a single sample in a study of molecular identifiers for immune sequencing clone quantification. From the PCR reads, TCRdb called clonotypes with MiXCR, one entry per CDR3 protein. This table holds 400,000 to 600,000 distinct CDR3 sequences, 20% to 25% found once. The sample comprised naive CD8+ T cells from blood, with Jurkat cell RNA spiked in. Described subset: FACS-sorted CD8+CD4-CCR7+CD45RA+ naive T cells. The receptors derive from a human donor in good health. Some libraries in this study had Jurkat cell RNA spiked in.

On this clonotype: Compared with germline, one end of the junction differs, possibly owing to a read error. This chain connects TRBV28 to TRBJ1-3; D is perhaps TRBD1 (5 bases). Per the germline V gene, CDR1 is MDHEN and CDR2 is SYDVKM. CDR3 size: 15 residues. CDR3 residues: CVSSRGPNSGNTIYF. The CDR3 DNA reads TGTGTCAGCAGCCGGGGCCCTAACTCTGGAAACACCATATATTTT. The variable domain in full, with the rest retrieved from reference TRBV28 and TRBJ1-3, is DVKVTQSSRYLVKRTGEKVFLECVQDMDHENMFWYRQDPGLGLRLIYFSYDVKMKEKGDIPEGYSVSREKKERFSLILESASTNQTSMYLCVSSRGPNSGNTIYFGEGSWLTVV.

This clonotype was observed many times. The genes are TRBV2 and TRBJ1-1; D gene unclear. This CDR3 contains 12 residues. Trimming cost V 8 bases and J 6 bases, with 13 bases left between them. Germline loops: CDR1 SNHLY, CDR2 FYNNEI. The CDR3 region has the DNA TGTGCCAGCCGGCAGTACGAATCTGAAGCTTTCTTT. Protein product: CASRQYESEAFF.

This clonotype was found many times. The chain carries TRBV7-9 and TRBJ2-3, with D possibly matching TRBD2 (7 bases). V gave up 4 bases and J gave up 2 bases, with 22 bases separating them. The V gene's germline CDR1 is SEHNR and CDR2 FQNEAQ (reference sequence). This CDR3 contains 18 residues. CDR3 in DNA: TGTGCCAGCAGCTCCTACCCCGGGCGGGGGCCTCTCACAGATACGCAGTATTTT. Translating gives CASSSYPGRGPLTDTQYF.

This clonotype occurred a few times. The chain uses TRBV4-2 and TRBJ2-7, with D maybe TRBD1 (6 bases). CDR3 size: 14 residues. Germline V gene sequence: CDR1 LGHNA, CDR2 YNFKEQ. Trimming left V 1 base short and J 4 bases short, with 11 bases between. The CDR3 DNA sequence: TGTGCCAGCAGCCAAGGAGGGGGACAATACGAGCAGTACTTC. This encodes CASSQGGGQYEQYF.

This clonotype was found a few times. This chain connects TRBV30 to TRBJ2-3; D is possibly TRBD1 (7 bases). Germline CDR1 is GTSNPN and CDR2 is SVGIG (reference sequence). V dropped 5 bases and J dropped 10 bases, with 13 bases sitting between them. The CDR3 is 11 residues long. CDR3 coding DNA: TGTGCCTGGCGGACAGGAGGGTCGCAGTATTTT. This sequence encodes CAWRTGGSQYF.

This clonotype was observed at least ten times. The genes are TRBV4-3 and TRBJ1-5; D is ambiguous. Looked up from germline, CDR1 is LGHNA and CDR2 is YSLEER. The CDR3 extends over 16 amino acids. Between the trimmed V and J ends, which lost 0 bases and 2 bases, there was a span of 11 bases. The CDR3 protein is CASSQDYAGRNQPQHF. CDR3 DNA sequence: TGCGCCAGCAGCCAAGATTATGCGGGCCGCAATCAGCCCCAGCATTTT.

This rearrangement joins TRBV19 to TRBJ1-6, with D uncertain. The CDR3 consists of 13 residues. Deletions cut 4 bases from V and 6 bases from J, with 7 bases between. Germline CDR1 reads LNHDA; CDR2 reads SQIVND (reference sequence). CDR3 sequence (DNA): TGTGCCAGTAGTAACCAGTCTAATTCACCCCTCCACTTT. Translating gives CASSNQSNSPLHF. The full variable domain, completed using reference TRBV19 and TRBJ1-6, is DGGITQSPKYLFRKEGQNVTLSCEQNLNHDAMYWYRQDPGQGLRLIYYSQIVNDFQKGDIAEGYSVSREKKESFPLTVTSAQKNPTAFYLCASSNQSNSPLHFGNGTRLTVT.

This clonotype was detected ten times or more. The chain uses TRBV7-9 and TRBJ2-5, with 10 bases matching TRBD1. Germline values: CDR1 SEHNR, CDR2 FQNEAQ (reference sequence). V lost 5 bases, J lost 5 bases, and 8 bases stayed unmatched. The CDR3 spans 15 residues. The CDR3 DNA reads TGTGCCAGCAGCCCCGACAGGGGGCCTTTTGAGACCCAGTACTTC. This translates into CASSPDRGPFETQYF.

This clonotype has only a few counts. This chain joins TRBV5-4 and TRBJ1-1, with D perhaps TRBD1 (5 bases). Germline-derived CDR1 and CDR2 are SGHNT and YYREEE (reference sequence). Trimming removed 7 bases at V and 2 bases at J, with 12 bases between. The CDR3 runs 13 residues. The CDR3 sequence is CASWGGGNTEAFF. The DNA of the CDR3 is TGTGCCAGCTGGGGGGGGGGAAACACTGAAGCTTTCTTT.

Ten or more counts support this clonotype. This chain links TRBV7-9 with TRBJ2-5; D is perhaps TRBD1 (6 bases). Germline V gives CDR1 SEHNR, CDR2 FQNEAQ (reference sequence). Trimming pared 4 bases from V and 2 bases from J, leaving 11 bases between. The CDR3 runs to 14 residues. The CDR3 protein is CASSSVDRQETQYF. The CDR3 DNA is TGTGCCAGCAGCTCGGTGGACAGACAAGAGACCCAGTACTTC.